This T cell receptor (beta chain) is drawn from a study of blood T cell repertoires in COVID-19. Study as a whole: Both acute and convalescent COVID-19 samples were obtained from the United States, Italy and Spain. The cDNA or gDNA used as material had been derived from T cells, B-cell-depleted T cells, or PBMCs.

Original handling: How many nucleated cells were present was estimated from reference gene primer amplification. Using immunoSEQ multiplex PCR, the repertoire was profiled, and TCRdb retains in-frame clones only, with some absent. V and J calls and clone size come straight from that table; D and trimming were deduced from the DNA. The data contain around 150,000 clones, 76% of them seen just once; the ten biggest clones take up less than 4.5%. V lost 0 bases to trimming and J lost 2 bases; unmatched junction nucleotides: 9. The CDR3 length is 18 residues. Germline loops: CDR1 MGHRA, CDR2 YSYEKL. There are a few counts of this clone.

The sample taken for sequencing was peripheral blood. The origin of this receptor is a man in his fifties or sixties with acute or convalescent COVID-19. This chain links TRBV4-1 with TRBJ2-3; 9 bases line up with TRBD1. The CDR3 sequence is CASSQEGRTGDITDTQYF. The CDR3, as DNA: TGCGCCAGCAGCCAAGAGGGTAGGACAGGGGACATCACAGATACGCAGTATTTT.